This entry lists 23 T cell receptor beta chains sequenced from one sample in a study of blood T cell repertoires in COVID-19. The repertoire was sequenced with immunoSEQ multiplex PCR; TCRdb's copy has only in-frame clones and lacks some. Here the sample spans thousands of clones, around 84% being singletons. Sample: peripheral blood. Source of these receptors: a human donor with active COVID-19. The donor label of this sample is uncertain.

The V call is TRBV9, the J call TRBJ2-5; TRBD2 might be the D (5 bases). The CDR3 runs 14 residues. V gave up 0 bases and J gave up 2 bases, with 8 bases separating them. Looked up from germline, CDR1 is SGDLS and CDR2 is YYNGEE. For the CDR3, the DNA is TGTGCCAGCAGCGTAGCTAGGGAGCAAGAGACCCAGTACTTC. Its translation is CASSVAREQETQYF.

The V call is TRBV5-1, the J call TRBJ2-2, with 10 bases aligning to TRBD2. The CDR3 has 17 residues. The V segment lost 2 bases and the J segment 2 bases; nucleotides outside the gene matches: 6. Germline-derived CDR1 and CDR2 are SGHRS and YFSETQ. The CDR3 sequence is CASSFVGLAANTGELFF. CDR3 nucleotides: TGCGCCAGCAGCTTCGTCGGACTAGCGGCTAACACCGGGGAGCTGTTTTTT.

V and J are TRBV6-5 and TRBJ2-7, with 9 bases that match TRBD2. Germline assignment: CDR1 MNHEY and CDR2 SVGAGI. J gave up 6 bases and V 5 bases, and 2 bases lay outside the gene matches. This CDR3 is built from 12 residues. The CDR3 region has the DNA TGTGCCAGCAGTCCAGCGGGAGGCGAGCAGTACTTC. It codes for CASSPAGGEQYF.

This clone has more than one count but fewer than ten. The genes are TRBV19 and TRBJ1-2; TRBD1 aligns across 7 bases. V lost 7 bases, J lost 6 bases, and 8 bases stayed unmatched. The CDR3 extends over 13 amino acids. The germline V gene encodes CDR1 LNHDA and CDR2 SQIVND (reference sequence). The CDR3 bases are TGTGCCAGTACCCCGGACAGGATCGATGGCTACACCTTC. Translating it yields CASTPDRIDGYTF.

This chain joins TRBV19 and TRBJ1-1; D unresolved. Trimming shortened V by 8 bases and J by 4 bases, and 14 bases separated the two germline ends. CDR1 is LNHDA, CDR2 SQIVND, per germline (reference sequence). This CDR3 has 13 residues. The CDR3 DNA reads TGTGCCAGTTCAATGGAGTTGGTCACTGAAGCTTTCTTT. Protein sequence: CASSMELVTEAFF.

The rearrangement links TRBV6-6 to TRBJ2-3; TRBD2 might be the D (6 bases). Germline CDR1 and CDR2: MNHNY and SVGAGI (reference sequence). The CDR3 covers 14 residues. Trimming left V 2 bases short and J 4 bases short, with 10 bases between. The CDR3 DNA follows: TGTGCCAGCAGTTACGGAGCTAGCGCAGATACGCAGTATTTT. Its protein product is CASSYGASADTQYF.

This clone is a singleton in its sample. The chain couples TRBV2 to TRBJ1-1; unclear D gene. The CDR3 contains 13 residues. The V gene lost 7 bases and the J gene lost 4 bases, with 13 bases spanning the gap. Germline V lookup: CDR1 SNHLY, CDR2 FYNNEI. CDR3 sequence: CASTKEGPTEAFF. The CDR3 nucleotides are TGTGCCAGCACTAAGGAGGGCCCCACTGAAGCTTTCTTT.

Comment on this clone: The junction shows a germline mismatch at one end, possibly a read error. The chain joins TRBV7-9 to TRBJ2-3; D perhaps matches TRBD2 (6 bases). Germline V CDR1 and CDR2: SEHNR, FQNEAQ (reference sequence). CDR3 size: 15 residues. DNA for the CDR3: TGTGTCAGCAGCTGGGACTTAGCGGTGGGAGATACGCAGTATTTT. It is translated as CVSSWDLAVGDTQYF.

V gene TRBV6-2 or TRBV6-3 combines with J gene TRBJ1-1, with D hard to call. V lost 5 bases to trimming and J lost 4 bases, with 11 bases between them. Germline V lookup: CDR1 MNHEY, CDR2 SVGEGT. This CDR3 contains 13 residues. The CDR3 DNA follows: TGTGCCAGCAGTCTCGGGTTTACCACTGAAGCTTTCTTT. The encoded protein is CASSLGFTTEAFF.

J is TRBJ2-3 and V is TRBV5-1; 10 bases are shared with TRBD1. Per the germline V gene, CDR1 is SGHRS and CDR2 is YFSETQ. The CDR3 length is 16 residues. The V segment lost 4 bases and the J segment 3 bases; nucleotides outside the gene matches: 8. DNA for the CDR3: TGCGCCAGCAGCCTAGACAGGGGGCCGGGTACAGATACGCAGTATTTT. This translates into CASSLDRGPGTDTQYF.

This clone was counted a few times. This sequence joins TRBV10-1 and TRBJ2-7; D perhaps matches TRBD1 (5 bases). The CDR3 extends over 15 amino acids. Germline CDR1 is WNHNN and CDR2 is SYGVQD (reference sequence). V lost 8 bases, J lost 5 bases, and 22 bases lay in between. The CDR3, as DNA: TGCGCCAGCCCCCATCGGTTTCAGGGCAGGGACGAGCAGTACTTC. Its translation is CASPHRFQGRDEQYF.

The chain uses TRBV7-3 and TRBJ2-1, with 9 bases matching TRBD1. From germline, CDR1 is SGHTA and CDR2 FQGTGA. V was clipped by 5 bases and J by 6 bases; unmatched bases: 8. The CDR3 extends over 15 amino acids. The CDR3 DNA reads TGTGCCAGCAGCCTTGGACAGGGGCGACCCAATGAGCAGTTCTTC. It codes for CASSLGQGRPNEQFF.

The chain is built from TRBV30 and TRBJ1-2; TRBD1 might be the D (6 bases). Per the germline V gene, CDR1 is GTSNPN and CDR2 is SVGIG (reference sequence). V was cut by 8 bases and J by 5 bases, with 18 bases left in between. This CDR3 comprises 13 residues. The CDR3: CAATSGGLYGYTF. In DNA, the CDR3 is TGTGCCGCGACCAGCGGGGGCCTATATGGCTACACCTTC.

This clone was seen only once. Other DNA sequences in this sample translate to the same CDR3. The chain's CDR3 is CASSLSGSNEQFF. The CDR3 bases are TGTGCCAGCAGCTTAAGCGGGAGTAATGAGCAGTTCTTC. The V and J genes are TRBV7-3 and TRBJ2-1; 7 nucleotides match TRBD2. V lost 1 base to trimming and J lost 7 bases; unmatched junction nucleotides: 1. CDR3 length: 13 amino acids. Germline loops: CDR1 SGHTA, CDR2 FQGTGA.

CDR3 amino acids: CASSPGGRKTYEQYF. CDR3 coding DNA: TGTGCCAGCAGCCCAGGAGGTAGAAAAACCTACGAGCAGTACTTC. The chain employs TRBV3-1 (or the pseudogene TRBV3-2) and TRBJ2-7, with a possible D match to TRBD2 (5 bases). CDR1 is LGHDT, CDR2 YNNKEL, per germline (reference sequence). The CDR3 contains 15 residues. The V gene lost 4 bases and the J gene lost 2 bases, with 15 bases spanning the gap.

V usage is TRBV24-1 and J usage is TRBJ2-5, with TRBD2 matching over 7 bases. CDR1 KGHDR and CDR2 SFDVKD come from the germline V gene. This CDR3 is 16 amino acids long. V gave up 2 bases and J gave up 1 base; unmatched junction bases: 6. The CDR3 nucleotides read TGTGCCACCAGTGATTCCGGCCGGGAGGTCCAAGAGACCCAGTACTTC. Translation: CATSDSGREVQETQYF.

The chain links TRBV5-6 to TRBJ2-5; D might be TRBD2 (5 bases). In germline, CDR1 is SGHDT, CDR2 YYEEEE. The CDR3 totals 14 residues. The V and J ends lost 0 bases and 4 bases respectively, with 10 bases between them. The CDR3 here is CASSLAASLETQYF. CDR3 DNA: TGTGCCAGCAGCTTGGCGGCTAGCTTAGAGACCCAGTACTTC.

The V gene is TRBV4-3, the J gene TRBJ1-4; D gene uncertain. The germline V and J ends were trimmed by 4 bases and 8 bases, with 17 bases remaining between them. Germline CDR1 and CDR2: LGHNA and YSLEER. The CDR3 totals 15 residues. The CDR3 spells CASSRVVRGREKLFF. As DNA, the CDR3 is TGCGCCAGCAGCCGAGTAGTAAGAGGAAGAGAAAAACTGTTTTTT.

The V call is TRBV10-3, the J call TRBJ2-2, with 16 bases identical to TRBD2. Germline loops: CDR1 ENHRY, CDR2 SYGVKD. The CDR3 extends over 18 amino acids. The junction had 10 bases not matched to a gene; V was cut back by 5 bases and J by 7 bases. CDR3 loop: CAISPGLAGGPGDGELFF. For the CDR3, the DNA is TGTGCCATCAGTCCGGGACTAGCGGGAGGGCCGGGGGACGGGGAGCTGTTTTTT.

This chain links TRBV6-1 with TRBJ1-1; D remains ambiguous. Looked up from germline, CDR1 is MNHNS and CDR2 is SASEGT. The CDR3 has 16 residues. V gave up 0 bases and J gave up 2 bases, with 13 bases separating them. The CDR3 protein is CASSEALQDFNTEAFF. CDR3 sequence (DNA): TGTGCCAGCAGTGAAGCGCTTCAAGACTTTAACACTGAAGCTTTCTTT.

The chain couples TRBV5-1 to TRBJ1-3; tentatively, D is TRBD1 (6 bases). Trimming pared 0 bases from V and 0 bases from J, leaving 10 bases between. This CDR3 spans 16 amino acids. In germline, CDR1 is SGHRS, CDR2 YFSETQ. This CDR3 reads CASSLVGQISGNTIYF. CDR3 in DNA: TGCGCCAGCAGCTTGGTCGGACAGATCTCTGGAAACACCATATATTTT.

The chain combines TRBV3-1 (or the pseudogene TRBV3-2) with TRBJ1-1; D is possibly TRBD1 (6 bases). The CDR3 runs 15 residues. Between the trimmed V and J ends, which lost 3 bases and 0 bases, there was a span of 11 bases. CDR1 is LGHDT and CDR2 is YNNKEL in the germline V gene (reference sequence). CDR3 sequence reads: CASSQRQALNTEAFF. DNA of the CDR3: TGTGCCAGCAGCCAGAGACAGGCCTTGAACACTGAAGCTTTCTTT.

On this clone: The sample has other DNA sequences that encode this CDR3 too. The genes are TRBV4-2 and TRBJ2-7; TRBD2 matches at 9 bases. V shed 3 bases and J 1 base; nucleotides not matched to a gene: 4. Germline CDR1 and CDR2: LGHNA and YNFKEQ. The length of the CDR3 is 15 residues. CDR3: CASSQTSGISYEQYF. The CDR3 DNA reads TGTGCCAGCAGCCAGACTAGCGGAATATCCTACGAGCAGTACTTC.